One sample yielded the 31 T cell receptor beta chains listed below, sequenced in a study of T cell responses to AZD1222 COVID-19 vaccine. Clones were read by immunoSEQ multiplex PCR, and TCRdb kept only the in-frame ones, dropping some. The sample holds 150,000 to 200,000 clones, around 94% seen once. The sequences come from peripheral blood, collected 28 days after the second AZD1222 dose. These receptors all come from an adult who received the AZD1222 COVID-19 vaccine.

The CDR3 loop reads CASSSQGNTEAFF. For the CDR3, the DNA is TGTGCCAGCAGCTCACAGGGGAACACTGAAGCTTTCTTT. The chain employs TRBV7-8 and TRBJ1-1, with TRBD1 as a possible D gene (6 bases). From germline, CDR1 is SGHVS and CDR2 FQNEAQ. Trimming cost V 4 bases and J 1 base, with 7 bases left between them. CDR3 length: 13 amino acids.

The chain recombines TRBV10-3 with TRBJ1-2; D not resolved. The CDR3 consists of 13 residues. Trimming removed 5 bases from V and 2 bases from J, with 9 bases in between. Germline V lookup: CDR1 ENHRY, CDR2 SYGVKD. The CDR3 bases are TGTGCCATCAGTTCCGACACAAACTATGGCTACACCTTC. Protein: CAISSDTNYGYTF.

This chain connects TRBV30 to TRBJ2-7, with TRBD2 matching over 7 bases. V lost 1 base and J lost 0; bases outside the gene matches: 3. Germline lookup yields CDR1 GTSNPN and CDR2 SVGIG (reference sequence). CDR3 length: 14 residues. The CDR3 bases are TGTGCCTGGAGTGCGGGCGGGGGCTCCTACGAGCAGTACTTC. Translating it yields CAWSAGGGSYEQYF.

The DNA for the CDR3 is TGTGCCATCAGTGGGGACAGGGACACTGAAGCTTTCTTT. The encoded protein is CAISGDRDTEAFF. This chain connects TRBV10-3 to TRBJ1-1, with 9 bases lining up with TRBD1. CDR1 and CDR2 from the germline V gene are ENHRY and SYGVKD. CDR3 length: 13 residues. V lost 4 bases to trimming and J lost 3 bases; unmatched junction nucleotides: 0.

This chain links TRBV6-2 or TRBV6-3 with TRBJ2-3; no clear D. This CDR3 has 13 amino acids. V dropped 2 bases and J dropped 9 bases, with 12 bases sitting between them. CDR1 is MNHEY, CDR2 SVGEGT, per germline. The CDR3 DNA reads as TGTGCCAGCAGTTACCTGGGCGACCGGACGCAGTATTTT. This sequence encodes CASSYLGDRTQYF.

V usage is TRBV11-2 and J usage is TRBJ2-7, with 7 bases that match TRBD1. J was trimmed by 6 bases and V by 4 bases; bases with no gene match: 3. Germline CDR1 reads SGHAT; CDR2 reads FQNNGV. CDR3 length equals 12 residues. The CDR3 DNA sequence: TGTGCCAGCAGCTGGACAGGCGCCGAGCAGTACTTC. Its translation: CASSWTGAEQYF.

With respect to this clone: The sample contains more than one DNA sequence encoding this CDR3. The chain is built from TRBV5-1 and TRBJ2-7, with 14 positions matching TRBD2. The ends lost 4 bases at V and 3 bases at J; junction bases unmatched: 3. The CDR3 consists of 15 residues. The germline V gene encodes CDR1 SGHRS and CDR2 YFSETQ. The CDR3 DNA reads TGCGCCAGCAGCGGGGGGACTAGCGGGAGCTACGAGCAGTACTTC. It is translated as CASSGGTSGSYEQYF.

This chain connects TRBV21-1 to TRBJ1-6. TRBV21-1 is a listed pseudogene. This CDR3 region has 11 residues. The CDR3: CASSMGSPLHF. CDR3 in DNA: TGTGCCAGCAGCATGGGATCACCCCTCCACTTT.

CDR3 in DNA: TGTGCCAGCAGAACTAGCGGGAGGGAAGCGCAGTACTTC. This encodes CASRTSGREAQYF. The genes are TRBV11-2 and TRBJ2-7; 13 positions agree with TRBD2. This CDR3 has 13 residues. Germline V gives CDR1 SGHAT, CDR2 FQNNGV. J gave up 9 bases and V 6 bases, and 5 bases lay outside the gene matches.

The chain links TRBV27 to TRBJ2-3, with no clear D. The CDR3 spans 15 residues. Trimming shortened V by 6 bases and J by 1 base, and 14 bases separated the two germline ends. In germline, CDR1 is MNHEY, CDR2 SMNVEV (reference sequence). CDR3 sequence reads: CASRRLTSGTDTQYF. The CDR3 DNA sequence: TGTGCCAGCAGACGACTCACCTCGGGCACAGATACGCAGTATTTT.

This chain connects TRBV5-6 to TRBJ2-1, with D hard to call. The germline gives CDR1 SGHDT, CDR2 YYEEEE. V was shortened by 1 base and J by 0 bases, with 8 bases between the two germline ends. This CDR3 comprises 15 residues. CDR3 region: CASSLLANSYNEQFF. DNA of the CDR3: TGTGCCAGCAGCTTGTTGGCAAACTCCTACAATGAGCAGTTCTTC. The entire variable domain, with the rest obtained from reference TRBV5-6 and TRBJ2-1, is as follows: DAGVTQSPTHLIKTRGQQVTLRCSPKSGHDTVSWYQQALGQGPQFIFQYYEEEERQRGNFPDRFSGHQFPNYSSELNVNALLLGDSALYLCASSLLANSYNEQFFGPGTRLTVL.

The chain joins TRBV7-9 to TRBJ1-4, with D maybe TRBD1 (5 bases). The CDR3 contains 15 residues. V shed 4 bases and J shed 3 bases, with 12 bases lying between them. Germline-derived CDR1 and CDR2 are SEHNR and FQNEAQ (reference sequence). The CDR3 region has the DNA TGTGCCAGCAGCTCAGGAGGGACCTCTAATGAAAAACTGTTTTTT. This encodes CASSSGGTSNEKLFF. Full variable domain (remainder filled in from reference TRBV7-9 and TRBJ1-4): DTGVSQNPRHKITKRGQNVTFRCDPISEHNRLYWYRQTLGQGPEFLTYFQNEAQLEKSRLLSDRFSAERPKGSFSTLEIQRTEQGDSAMYLCASSSGGTSNEKLFFGSGTQLSVL.

The chain uses TRBV28 and TRBJ1-6; D call uncertain. The V gene lost 8 bases and the J gene lost 9 bases, with 17 bases spanning the gap. Germline lookup yields CDR1 MDHEN and CDR2 SYDVKM. The CDR3 runs to 14 residues. CDR3 residues: CASESGQPGSPLHF. As DNA, the CDR3 is TGTGCCAGCGAATCCGGGCAACCGGGTTCACCCCTCCACTTT.

The chain recombines TRBV19 with TRBJ2-3, with 7 bases matching TRBD1. The CDR3 runs to 13 residues. V was clipped by 10 bases and J by 2 bases; unmatched bases: 6. Per the germline V gene, CDR1 is LNHDA and CDR2 is SQIVND (reference sequence). The CDR3 loop is CATSGTDTDTQYF. The CDR3 DNA reads TGTGCCACTTCCGGGACAGACACAGATACGCAGTATTTT.

This chain links TRBV9 with TRBJ2-1; 15 bases are a match to TRBD2. Per the germline V gene, CDR1 is SGDLS and CDR2 is YYNGEE. V lost 4 bases to trimming and J lost 2 bases; unmatched junction nucleotides: 10. CDR3 size: 19 residues. In DNA form, the CDR3 reads TGTGCCAGCAGCTTAAGGACTAGCGGGAGGGACATCGCCTACAATGAGCAGTTCTTC. It codes for CASSLRTSGRDIAYNEQFF. The variable domain in full, with the rest retrieved from reference TRBV9 and TRBJ2-1, is DSGVTQTPKHLITATGQRVTLRCSPRSGDLSVYWYQQSLDQGLQFLIQYYNGEERAKGNILERFSAQQFPDLHSELNLSSLELGDSALYFCASSLRTSGRDIAYNEQFFGPGTRLTVL.

The chain is built from TRBV7-9 and TRBJ2-7; D is perhaps TRBD2 (6 bases). Germline V lookup: CDR1 SEHNR, CDR2 FQNEAQ (reference sequence). The ends were cut back, 3 bases at V and 3 bases at J, with 9 bases in the middle. This CDR3 region has 13 residues. The CDR3 DNA follows: TGTGCCAGCAGCTTTGGGGAGGTCTACGAGCAGTACTTC. Protein product: CASSFGEVYEQYF.

The chain has TRBV6-2 or TRBV6-3 and TRBJ2-7; no clear D. CDR1 is MNHEY, CDR2 SVGEGT, per germline. Deletions cut 0 bases from V and 0 bases from J, with 3 bases between. The CDR3 spans 13 residues. CDR3 coding DNA: TGTGCCAGCAGTTACTCGACCTCCTACGAGCAGTACTTC. Residues: CASSYSTSYEQYF.

V gene TRBV7-2 combines with J gene TRBJ2-1; no reliable D call. The CDR3 contains 13 residues. The germline CDR1 and CDR2 sequences are SGHTA and FQGNSA. Trimming pared 5 bases from V and 6 bases from J, leaving 11 bases between. CDR3 sequence reads: CASSPGPVNEQFF. In nucleotides, the CDR3 is TGTGCCAGCAGCCCCGGGCCTGTCAATGAGCAGTTCTTC.

This chain joins TRBV27 and TRBJ2-7, with TRBD1 as a possible D gene (6 bases). The V gene lost 5 bases and the J gene lost 9 bases, with 17 bases spanning the gap. CDR1 is MNHEY, CDR2 SMNVEV, per germline (reference sequence). This CDR3 comprises 13 residues. In DNA form, the CDR3 reads TGTGCCAGCAGTAAGAGGGACATCTTGGGGCAGTACTTC. This codes for CASSKRDILGQYF.

The chain recombines TRBV3-1 (or the pseudogene TRBV3-2) with TRBJ2-7, with 7 bases fitting TRBD1. The CDR3 totals 14 residues. Germline CDR1 is LGHDT and CDR2 is YNNKEL (reference sequence). The trim removed 1 base at V and 4 bases at J, leaving 4 bases unmatched. The CDR3 protein is CASSQGQGGYEQYF. The CDR3 DNA sequence: TGTGCCAGCAGCCAAGGACAGGGTGGGTACGAGCAGTACTTC.

V is TRBV7-2 and J is TRBJ1-4; 7 nucleotides line up with TRBD1. Germline V gives CDR1 SGHTA, CDR2 FQGNSA. After removal of 2 bases from V and 4 bases from J, the junction contained 7 bases not matched to a gene. The CDR3 is 16 amino acids. The CDR3 bases are TGTGCCAGCAGCTTACCGCCGGGACAGCTTAATGAAAAACTGTTTTTT. Translated, it gives CASSLPPGQLNEKLFF.

This clone has only one observation. The V call is TRBV5-6, the J call TRBJ2-1, with 11 bases aligning to TRBD2. The germline V gene has CDR1 SGHDT and CDR2 YYEEEE. Trimming took 6 bases from V and 9 from J; bases not matched to a gene: 8. The CDR3 spans 14 residues. CDR3 nucleotide sequence: TGTGCCAGCATTACTAGCGGGAGAAATGGTGAGCAGTTCTTC. Translation: CASITSGRNGEQFF.

This chain joins TRBV28 and TRBJ2-5; D ambiguous. The CDR3 runs to 14 residues. Trimming took 7 bases from V and 2 from J, leaving 14 bases between them. Germline V lookup: CDR1 MDHEN, CDR2 SYDVKM. This CDR3 reads CASIGSAIQETQYF. CDR3 sequence (DNA): TGTGCCAGCATCGGGTCAGCTATTCAAGAGACCCAGTACTTC.

This CDR3 reads CASSPDYEQYF. The CDR3 DNA follows: TGTGCCAGCAGCCCTGATTACGAGCAGTACTTC. This rearrangement joins TRBV28 to TRBJ2-7; no clear D. This CDR3 contains 11 residues. Trimming stripped 6 bases from V and 4 bases from J, with 7 bases between. CDR1 and CDR2 from the germline V gene are MDHEN and SYDVKM.

The V call is TRBV7-6, the J call TRBJ1-1; a weak D match, TRBD1 (5 bases). The ends were cut back, 1 base at V and 0 bases at J, with 18 bases in the middle. Germline values: CDR1 SGHVS, CDR2 FNYEAQ. The CDR3 contains 18 residues. The CDR3 DNA is TGTGCCAGCAGCTTAGGGTCCGGTTGGGGCGGGATGAACACTGAAGCTTTCTTT. Translation: CASSLGSGWGGMNTEAFF.

Note on this clone: One junction end does not reproduce the germline sequence, and a read error may be involved. The chain combines TRBV10-1 with TRBJ2-1; 9 positions agree with TRBD2. CDR1 is WNHNN, CDR2 SYGVQD, per germline (reference sequence). This CDR3 is built from 16 residues. CDR3 sequence: CASSENLAGSFNEQFF. CDR3 nucleotides: TGCGCCAGCAGTGAGAATCTAGCGGGATCCTTCAATGAGCAGTTCTTC.

V is TRBV12-3 or TRBV12-4 and J is TRBJ1-3; D is undetermined. The CDR3 has 13 residues. Deletions cut 5 bases from V and 2 bases from J, with 7 bases between. The CDR3 DNA follows: TGTGCCAGCAGTCCGAGGGCTGGAAACACCATATATTTT. The encoded protein is CASSPRAGNTIYF.

The chain recombines TRBV15 with TRBJ1-1, with D perhaps matching TRBD1 (6 bases). This CDR3 has 15 residues. Germline assignment: CDR1 LNHNV and CDR2 YYDKDF (reference sequence). V was cut by 5 bases and J by 4 bases, with 17 bases left in between. The CDR3 here is CATSGTRRLITEAFF. The CDR3 DNA reads TGTGCCACCAGCGGGACACGCCGGCTAATCACTGAAGCTTTCTTT.

The V gene is TRBV7-2, the J gene TRBJ1-1; D unresolved. With 2 bases removed from V and 1 base from J, the gap between germline ends came to 11 bases. This CDR3 region has 15 residues. Germline V gives CDR1 SGHTA, CDR2 FQGNSA. DNA for the CDR3: TGTGCCAGCAGCTTACGGGCCTTTGGGAACACTGAAGCTTTCTTT. Amino acids: CASSLRAFGNTEAFF.

V usage is TRBV19 and J usage is TRBJ2-3; D is tentatively TRBD1 or TRBD2 (6 bases each). Germline V gene lookup returns CDR1 LNHDA and CDR2 SQIVND (reference sequence). Trimming left V 5 bases short and J 0 bases short, with 9 bases between. The CDR3 spans 14 residues. The DNA of the CDR3 is TGTGCCAGTAGTCAAGGGGGGAGCACAGATACGCAGTATTTT. It translates to CASSQGGSTDTQYF.

This sequence joins TRBV11-3 and TRBJ2-3; D perhaps matches TRBD2 (6 bases). Germline lookup yields CDR1 SGHNT and CDR2 YENEEA. This CDR3 is 13 amino acids long. The V gene lost 5 bases and the J gene lost 5 bases, with 11 bases spanning the gap. CDR3 residues: CASSRRAGDTQYF. The CDR3 DNA follows: TGTGCCAGCAGCCGGAGAGCGGGAGATACGCAGTATTTT.